One sample yielded the 21 T cell receptor beta chains listed below, sequenced in a study of OX40 agonist ivuxolimab in advanced cancers. Only in-frame clones appear in the TCRdb table, and some are missing; sequencing was by immunoSEQ multiplex PCR. The sample lists 62,000 or so clones; roughly nine tenths were seen once. Source: CD4+ or CD8+ T cells sorted from blood, taken in a trial of the OX40 agonist ivuxolimab. The source of these receptors is an adult with an advanced solid tumor such as melanoma, head and neck, liver or kidney cancer.

The chain has TRBV21-1 and TRBJ1-4; TRBD1 is taken as the D call from the table, unchecked against the DNA. TRBV21-1 is marked as a pseudogene. The CDR3 has 17 amino acids. For the CDR3, the DNA is TGTGCCAGCAGCAAAGCTCGTCCGGGACAGGGTAATGAAAAACTGTTTTTT. It encodes CASSKARPGQGNEKLFF.

J is TRBJ1-6 and V is TRBV28; D is uncertain. V lost 3 bases, J lost 7 bases, and 10 bases lay in between. CDR1 and CDR2 (germline): MDHEN, SYDVKM. CDR3 length: 14 residues. The CDR3 DNA reads as TGTGCCAGCAGTTTCCCCTTGGGCAATTCACCCCTCCACTTT. This gives the protein CASSFPLGNSPLHF.

The chain links TRBV30 to TRBJ2-1; TRBD2 matches 9 bases. CDR1 is GTSNPN, CDR2 SVGIG, per germline (reference sequence). Germline trimming cut 3 bases from V and 10 bases from J; bases unmatched to any gene: 10. This CDR3 region has 14 residues. CDR3 region: CAWRGVAGALEQFF. CDR3 DNA sequence: TGTGCCTGGAGGGGGGTAGCGGGAGCCCTGGAGCAGTTCTTC.

The rearrangement links TRBV10-1 to TRBJ2-1; D is ambiguous. Germline V gene sequence: CDR1 WNHNN, CDR2 SYGVQD (reference sequence). With 2 bases removed from V and 5 bases from J, the gap between germline ends came to 4 bases. The CDR3 has 12 residues. The CDR3 spells CASSEPDNEQFF. The CDR3, as DNA: TGCGCCAGCAGTGAGCCAGACAATGAGCAGTTCTTC.

A few counts support this clone. The V call is TRBV11-2, the J call TRBJ2-2; no clear D. CDR1 and CDR2 from the germline V gene are SGHAT and FQNNGV. There are 16 residues in the CDR3. The ends were cut back, 2 bases at V and 1 base at J, with 11 bases in the middle. CDR3 sequence reads: CASSLRARKNTGELFF. The CDR3 DNA sequence: TGTGCCAGCAGCTTAAGGGCCAGAAAGAACACCGGGGAGCTGTTTTTT.

The V call is TRBV18, the J call TRBJ2-7; D is undetermined. Germline V CDR1 and CDR2: KGHSH, LQKENI. V shed 3 bases and J shed 2 bases, with 8 bases lying between them. CDR3 length: 13 amino acids. The CDR3 region is CASSPARPYEQYF. CDR3 DNA: TGTGCCAGCTCACCCGCCAGACCCTACGAGCAGTACTTC.

The genes are TRBV2 and TRBJ2-5, with no clear D. Germline loops: CDR1 SNHLY, CDR2 FYNNEI. Between the trimmed V and J ends, which lost 4 bases and 5 bases, there was a span of 8 bases. The CDR3 loop spans 12 amino acids. The CDR3 nucleotides read TGTGCCAGCAGTGGAGAGGCGGAGACCCAGTACTTC. Translation gives CASSGEAETQYF.

This chain connects TRBV6-1 to TRBJ1-1; D uncertain. The CDR3 is made up of 12 amino acids. The germline CDR1 and CDR2 sequences are MNHNS and SASEGT. The ends were cut back, 7 bases at V and 5 bases at J, with 11 bases in the middle. CDR3 sequence reads: CASIFGRTEAFF. The CDR3 DNA follows: TGTGCCAGCATTTTTGGGCGGACTGAAGCTTTCTTT.

The chain combines TRBV18 with TRBJ2-5; TRBD2 matches at 14 bases. The germline V gene encodes CDR1 KGHSH and CDR2 LQKENI. The CDR3 totals 15 residues. The junction had 2 bases not matched to a gene; V was cut back by 3 bases and J by 5 bases. The CDR3 DNA is TGTGCCAGCTCACCGGGGACTAGCGGGGGCGAGACCCAGTACTTC. It codes for CASSPGTSGGETQYF.

The V and J genes are TRBV6-1 and TRBJ2-1; no reliable D call. CDR1 MNHNS and CDR2 SASEGT come from the germline V gene. Trimming shortened V by 5 bases and J by 6 bases, and 14 bases separated the two germline ends. The CDR3 totals 14 residues. The CDR3 sequence is CASSSSVSGNEQFF. CDR3 coding DNA: TGTGCCAGCAGTTCCTCCGTGTCAGGCAATGAGCAGTTCTTC.

This sequence joins TRBV5-1 and TRBJ1-5, with D possibly TRBD1 on 5 matching bases. The length of the CDR3 is 13 residues. Deletions cut 5 bases from V and 2 bases from J, with 8 bases between. The germline V gene has CDR1 SGHRS and CDR2 YFSETQ. CDR3 region: CASRRGGNQPQHF. The DNA of the CDR3 is TGCGCCAGCAGGAGGGGTGGCAATCAGCCCCAGCATTTT.

V usage is TRBV19 and J usage is TRBJ2-7; possibly TRBD2 for D (6 bases). The CDR3 runs 17 residues. Per germline, CDR1 LNHDA and CDR2 SQIVND (reference sequence). Trimming took 0 bases from V and 1 from J, leaving 16 bases between them. In DNA form, the CDR3 reads TGTGCCAGTAGTATAGAGACCCCCTGGGACTTATCCTACGAGCAGTACTTC. Translation gives CASSIETPWDLSYEQYF.

This chain uses TRBV5-5 with TRBJ1-2; unclear D gene. V gave up 1 base and J gave up 8 bases, with 15 bases separating them. Looked up from germline, CDR1 is SGHKS and CDR2 is YYEKEE (reference sequence). The CDR3 is made up of 14 amino acids. CDR3 sequence reads: CASSLSSPPGGYTF. As DNA, the CDR3 is TGTGCCAGCAGCTTGAGTAGTCCCCCCGGCGGCTACACCTTC.

Details on this clone: The same CDR3 arises from other DNA sequences in this sample as well. The chain has TRBV6-5 and TRBJ2-5; 10 bases agree with TRBD1. Losses at the gene ends were 5 bases for V and 5 bases for J; bases not matched to a gene: 8. Germline V gene data show CDR1 as MNHEY and CDR2 as SVGAGI. CDR3 length equals 15 residues. CDR3 sequence (DNA): TGTGCCAGCAGTCCCGTGACAGGGGGCAAGGAGACCCAGTACTTC. This encodes CASSPVTGGKETQYF.

This clone has only one observation. The CDR3, as DNA: TGCGCCAGCAGCTTGTCGGCTAGCGGGGGGGCCTTGGACACCGGGGAGCTGTTTTTT. It is translated as CASSLSASGGALDTGELFF. The rearrangement uses TRBV5-1 and TRBJ2-2; 12 positions agree with TRBD2. The ends lost 1 base at V and 3 bases at J; junction bases unmatched: 10. The V gene's germline CDR1 is SGHRS and CDR2 YFSETQ. This CDR3 comprises 19 residues.

The chain employs TRBV18 and TRBJ2-7, with 8 bases that match TRBD2. Germline values: CDR1 KGHSH, CDR2 LQKENI. V dropped 2 bases and J dropped 6; count of bases not matched to a gene: 9. The CDR3 consists of 15 residues. CDR3 loop: CASSPGEAGVGEQYF. For the CDR3, the DNA is TGTGCCAGCTCACCAGGGGAAGCGGGAGTCGGCGAGCAGTACTTC.

This clone was found a few times. This chain uses TRBV10-1 with TRBJ1-1; no clear D. The length of the CDR3 is 14 residues. CDR1 and CDR2 (germline): WNHNN, SYGVQD (reference sequence). The V gene lost 0 bases and the J gene lost 0 bases, with 5 bases spanning the gap. The CDR3 nucleotides are TGCGCCAGCAGTGAGTCTAGAGTGAACACTGAAGCTTTCTTT. It is translated as CASSESRVNTEAFF.

CDR3 in DNA: TGTGCCAGCAGCTCTTCCGGGACCCGGAGCTACGAGCAGTACTTC. Protein product: CASSSSGTRSYEQYF. V usage is TRBV9 and J usage is TRBJ2-7, with D possibly being TRBD1 or TRBD2 (5 bases each). V lost 4 bases and J lost 3, with 17 bases in between. The germline V gene has CDR1 SGDLS and CDR2 YYNGEE. The CDR3 spans 15 residues.

This chain connects TRBV6-5 to TRBJ2-5; TRBD1 matches 7 bases. The J call is uncertain, as TRBJ2-7 better fits the DNA end. The length of the CDR3 is 14 residues. The V gene's germline CDR1 is MNHEY and CDR2 SVGAGI. In DNA form, the CDR3 reads TGTGCCAGCAGATATCCCGGGACAGACTACGAGCAGTACTTC. It encodes CASRYPGTDYEQYF.

This rearrangement joins TRBV29-1 to TRBJ2-3; D gene unclear. The germline V gene encodes CDR1 SQVTM and CDR2 ANQGSEA. This CDR3 has 12 amino acids. The V end lost 2 bases, the J end lost 4 bases, and 7 bases lay between the germline ends. In DNA form, the CDR3 reads TGCAGCGTTGAACCTGTCCCAGATACGCAGTATTTT. It codes for CSVEPVPDTQYF.

The chain employs TRBV13 and TRBJ2-7, with a possible D match to TRBD1 (6 bases). V lost 5 bases and J lost 2, with 10 bases in between. CDR3 length: 13 residues. CDR1 is PRHDT, CDR2 FYEKMQ, per germline (reference sequence). CDR3 in DNA: TGTGCCAGCAGCCCGGGACAAACCTACGAGCAGTACTTC. This encodes CASSPGQTYEQYF.